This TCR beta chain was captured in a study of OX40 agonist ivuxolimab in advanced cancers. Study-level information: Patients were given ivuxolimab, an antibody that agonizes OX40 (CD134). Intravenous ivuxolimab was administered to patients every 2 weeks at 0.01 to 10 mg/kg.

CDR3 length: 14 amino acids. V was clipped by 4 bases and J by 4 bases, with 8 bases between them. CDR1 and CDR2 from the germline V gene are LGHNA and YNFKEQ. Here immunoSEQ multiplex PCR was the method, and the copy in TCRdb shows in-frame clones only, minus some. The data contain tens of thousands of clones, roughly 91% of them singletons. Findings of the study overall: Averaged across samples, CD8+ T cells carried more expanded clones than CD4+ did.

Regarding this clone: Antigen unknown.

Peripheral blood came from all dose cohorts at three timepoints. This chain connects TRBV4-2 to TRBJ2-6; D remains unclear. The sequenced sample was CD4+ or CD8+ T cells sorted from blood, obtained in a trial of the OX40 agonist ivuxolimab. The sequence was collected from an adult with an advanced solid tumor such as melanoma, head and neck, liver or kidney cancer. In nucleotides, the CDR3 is TGTGCCAGCAGCCCCGACCTAGGGGCCAACGTCCTGACTTTC. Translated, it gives CASSPDLGANVLTF.